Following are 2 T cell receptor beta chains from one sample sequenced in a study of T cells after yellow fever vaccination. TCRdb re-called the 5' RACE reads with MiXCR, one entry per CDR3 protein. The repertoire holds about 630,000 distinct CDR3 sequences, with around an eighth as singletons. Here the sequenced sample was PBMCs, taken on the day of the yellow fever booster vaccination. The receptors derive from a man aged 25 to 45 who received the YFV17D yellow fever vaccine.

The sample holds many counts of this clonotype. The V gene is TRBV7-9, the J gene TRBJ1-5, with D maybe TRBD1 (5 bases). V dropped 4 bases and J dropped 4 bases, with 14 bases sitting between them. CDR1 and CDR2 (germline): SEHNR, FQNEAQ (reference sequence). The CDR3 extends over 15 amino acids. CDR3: CASSSPGDRNQPQHF. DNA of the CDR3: TGTGCCAGCAGCTCCCCCGGTGACAGAAATCAGCCCCAGCATTTT.

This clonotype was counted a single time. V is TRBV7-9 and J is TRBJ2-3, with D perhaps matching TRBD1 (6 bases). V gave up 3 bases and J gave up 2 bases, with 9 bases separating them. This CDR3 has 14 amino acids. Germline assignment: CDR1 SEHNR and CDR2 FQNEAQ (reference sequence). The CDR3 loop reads CASSLWTVTDTQYF. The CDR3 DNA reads TGTGCCAGCAGCTTGTGGACAGTCACAGATACGCAGTATTTT.